The 15 T cell receptor beta chains presented below share a single source sample, sequenced in a study of T cell repertoires in cytomegalovirus infection. Using its own MiXCR run on the reads, TCRdb lists one record per CDR3 protein. The sample consists of under 300,000 distinct CDR3 sequences, around 15% of them appearing once. Sequenced: CD8+ T cells from PBMCs. These receptors were collected from a human donor in good health (CMV status not recorded). Some clones in this sample may be carry-over from other donors' samples.

This clonotype was counted many times. The chain is built from TRBV4-3 and TRBJ2-1; 11 nucleotides line up with TRBD2. CDR1 and CDR2 (germline): LGHNA, YSLEER. Unmatched junction bases numbered 5, after V lost 0 bases and J lost 4 bases. The length of the CDR3 is 17 residues. The CDR3 spells CASSQDSLAGGYNEQFF. CDR3 nucleotide sequence: TGCGCCAGCAGCCAAGATAGTCTAGCGGGGGGATACAATGAGCAGTTCTTC.

Many counts were recorded for this clonotype. The chain joins TRBV12-3 or TRBV12-4 to TRBJ2-3; 7 bases map to TRBD1. Germline trimming cut 4 bases from V and 2 bases from J; bases unmatched to any gene: 3. CDR3 size: 14 residues. CDR3 region: CASSYRGVTDTQYF. CDR3 DNA: TGTGCCAGCAGTTACAGGGGAGTCACAGATACGCAGTATTTT.

For this clonotype: This could be a read error, since a much larger clone is one nucleotide away. The CDR3 nucleotides are TGTGTCAGCAGGCCCTTGGACAGGGGGCTCAATCAGCCCCAGCATTTT. Translation: CVSRPLDRGLNQPQHF. The chain joins TRBV6-6 to TRBJ1-5; 11 nucleotides align to TRBD1. Germline lookup yields CDR1 MNHNY and CDR2 SVGAGI (reference sequence). The CDR3 has 16 residues.

This chain joins TRBV14 and TRBJ2-3, with D tentatively TRBD1 (5 bases). The length of the CDR3 is 13 residues. Trimming took 3 bases from V and 3 from J, leaving 7 bases between them. CDR1 is SGHDN and CDR2 is FVKESK in the germline V gene. The CDR3 sequence: CASSHRVTDTQYF. CDR3 coding DNA: TGTGCCAGCAGCCACAGGGTTACAGATACGCAGTATTTT.

The rearrangement uses TRBV27 and TRBJ2-7; 10 nucleotides align to TRBD1. The V segment lost 6 bases and the J segment 5 bases; nucleotides outside the gene matches: 7. The germline V gene has CDR1 MNHEY and CDR2 SMNVEV (reference sequence). The CDR3 runs to 14 residues. DNA for the CDR3: TGTGCCAGCAGGAAGACAGGGGGCTTCGACGAGCAGTACTTC. The encoded protein is CASRKTGGFDEQYF.

The rearrangement links TRBV7-9 to TRBJ1-2, with 7 nucleotides matching TRBD1. The germline V gene encodes CDR1 SEHNR and CDR2 FQNEAQ (reference sequence). The junction had 5 bases not matched to a gene; V was cut back by 4 bases and J by 3 bases. The CDR3 extends over 14 amino acids. CDR3 amino acids: CASSSDGTDYGYTF. Here the CDR3 DNA reads TGTGCCAGCAGCTCCGACGGGACAGACTATGGCTACACCTTC.

The sample holds a few counts of this clonotype. V gene TRBV19 combines with J gene TRBJ1-1; D call uncertain. Trimming cost V 3 bases and J 5 bases, with 7 bases left between them. CDR1 is LNHDA and CDR2 is SQIVND in the germline V gene (reference sequence). This CDR3 spans 12 amino acids. The CDR3 reads CASSIYGTEAFF. CDR3 nucleotide sequence: TGTGCCAGTAGTATTTACGGGACTGAAGCTTTCTTT.

The chain joins TRBV5-1 to TRBJ2-7; no definite D call. CDR1 SGHRS and CDR2 YFSETQ come from the germline V gene. V lost 4 bases and J lost 4, with 21 bases in between. This CDR3 is built from 16 residues. The CDR3, as DNA: TGCGCCAGCAGCGATTCGCGTTTGTCCCCCTTGTACGAGCAGTACTTC. Its protein is CASSDSRLSPLYEQYF.

This clonotype turned up a few times. Here the CDR3 DNA reads TGTGCCAGCAGTACGGGGGTGAACACTGAAGCTTTCTTT. It translates to CASSTGVNTEAFF. The genes are TRBV6-4 and TRBJ1-1, with D maybe TRBD1 (5 bases). The germline V and J ends were trimmed by 5 bases and 0 bases, with 7 bases remaining between them. CDR1 is MRHNA, CDR2 SNTAGT, per germline. The CDR3 covers 13 residues.

This chain uses TRBV20-1 with TRBJ1-6; perhaps TRBD1 as D (5 bases). Germline-derived CDR1 and CDR2 are DFQATT and SNEGSKA (reference sequence). V was clipped by 2 bases and J by 19 bases, with 15 bases between them. This CDR3 is 11 amino acids long. CDR3 DNA: TGCAGTGCTAGATGGGGCGTGGACTTTCACTTT. Its translation: CSARWGVDFHF.

This clonotype was picked up many times. The V and J genes are TRBV6-1 and TRBJ1-2; 7 bases line up with TRBD1. J gave up 0 bases and V 6 bases, and 16 bases lay outside the gene matches. In germline, CDR1 is MNHNS, CDR2 SASEGT. The CDR3 has 18 amino acids. This chain's CDR3 is CASRGRDPGQIANYGYTF. The CDR3 DNA follows: TGTGCCAGCAGAGGACGTGATCCGGGACAGATAGCTAACTATGGCTACACCTTC.

This chain connects TRBV20-1 to TRBJ1-2; D not resolved. V lost 8 bases to trimming and J lost 8 bases, with 24 bases between them. This CDR3 has 14 amino acids. Germline-derived CDR1 and CDR2 are DFQATT and SNEGSKA (reference sequence). The CDR3 loop reads CSSKDGWASGGYTF. The CDR3 bases are TGCAGTTCTAAAGACGGGTGGGCTTCGGGCGGCTACACCTTC.

This clonotype appeared many times. The chain recombines TRBV6-1 with TRBJ2-3; no clear D gene. V shed 8 bases and J shed 7 bases, with 10 bases lying between them. The CDR3 sequence is 11 residues long. CDR1 and CDR2 (germline): MNHNS, SASEGT. The CDR3 sequence is CASGVANTQYF. The CDR3 nucleotides read TGTGCCAGCGGTGTGGCAAATACGCAGTATTTT.

Concerning this clonotype itself: Relative to the germline gene, one junction end is altered; a read error may explain this. V gene TRBV29-1 combines with J gene TRBJ2-5; 12 positions match TRBD2. Germline V CDR1 and CDR2: SQVTM, ANQGSEA. The CDR3 is 13 residues long. The CDR3 reads CSVDGLAGGPGNF. CDR3 nucleotides: TGCAGCGTTGATGGGCTAGCGGGGGGGCCGGGGAACTTC. The full variable domain, in which reference TRBV29-1 and TRBJ2-5 provide the parts outside the CDR3, is SAVISQKPSRDICQRGTSLTIQCQVDSQVTMMFWYRQQPGQSLTLIATANQGSEATYESGFVIDKFPISRPNLTFSTLTVSNMSPEDSSIYLCSVDGLAGGPGNFGPGTRLLVL.

This clonotype has just a few counts. Compared with germline, one end of the junction differs, possibly owing to a read error. The chain combines TRBV7-7 with TRBJ2-2; TRBD2 matches at 8 bases. The CDR3 contains 17 residues. The V gene's germline CDR1 is SSHAT and CDR2 FNYEAQ (reference sequence). CDR3: CASSLTRLAGNTGELFF. The CDR3 coding sequence is TGTGCTAGCAGCTTGACCCGGCTAGCGGGGAACACCGGGGAGCTGTTTTTT. Looking up the rest from reference TRBV7-7 and TRBJ2-2 gives the full variable domain: GAGVSQSPRYKVTKRGQDVTLRCDPISSHATLYWYQQALGQGPEFLTYFNYEAQPDKSGLPSDRFSAERPEGSISTLTIQRTEQRDSAMYRCASSLTRLAGNTGELFFGEGSRLTVL.